Each of the 9 T cell receptor beta chains below was sequenced from the same sample in a study of blood T cell repertoires in COVID-19. This table comes from immunoSEQ multiplex PCR, and its TCRdb copy is limited to in-frame clones, with some not included. The data show hundreds of thousands of clones, roughly 81% seen once. Sequencing was performed on peripheral blood. The receptors were gathered from an elderly woman with COVID-19, enrolled during active disease.

The chain's CDR3 is CASSLLGAGGLSGELFF. Written as DNA, the CDR3 is TGTGCCAGCAGCTTATTGGGGGCAGGGGGCCTTTCCGGGGAGCTGTTTTTT. The chain is built from TRBV7-2 and TRBJ2-2; TRBD1 aligns across 8 bases. Losses at the gene ends were 2 bases for V and 6 bases for J; bases not matched to a gene: 11. Germline V gives CDR1 SGHTA, CDR2 FQGNSA. The CDR3 length is 17 residues.

This rearrangement joins TRBV7-9 to TRBJ1-3, with D perhaps matching TRBD1 (6 bases). Trimming took off 1 base at V and 8 bases at J, with 15 bases between the two ends. Germline CDR1 SEHNR, CDR2 FQNEAQ (reference sequence). There are 15 residues in the CDR3. CDR3: CASSLGGQPADTIYF. CDR3 bases: TGTGCCAGCAGCTTAGGTGGACAGCCAGCGGACACCATATATTTT.

This chain connects TRBV15 to TRBJ2-1, with 10 bases identical to TRBD1. CDR3 length: 16 amino acids. Germline V gene data show CDR1 as LNHNV and CDR2 as YYDKDF (reference sequence). V trimming: 0 bases; J trimming: 9 bases; junction bases outside the gene matches: 8. As DNA, the CDR3 is TGTGCCACCAGCAGAGATCGGACAGGGGGGTTACGTGAGCAGTTCTTC. It yields the protein CATSRDRTGGLREQFF. Drawing the rest from reference TRBV15 and TRBJ2-1, the complete variable domain is DAMVIQNPRYQVTQFGKPVTLSCSQTLNHNVMYWYQQKSSQAPKLLFHYYDKDFNNEADTPDNFQSRRPNTSFCFLDIRSPGLGDTAMYLCATSRDRTGGLREQFFGPGTRLTVL.

The J gene is TRBJ1-5, the V gene TRBV12-3 or TRBV12-4; D remains unclear. V gave up 5 bases and J gave up 3 bases, with 8 bases separating them. The CDR3 spans 13 residues. The CDR3 nucleotides are TGTGCCAGCAGTCCCGCACTCAATCAGCCCCAGCATTTT. It is translated as CASSPALNQPQHF.

The chain couples TRBV27 to TRBJ2-3, with 8 positions matching TRBD1. The CDR3 length is 13 residues. Germline V gene data show CDR1 as MNHEY and CDR2 as SMNVEV (reference sequence). Trimming cost V 2 bases and J 5 bases; bases outside gene matches: 0. This CDR3 is CASSLDRGDTQYF. Written as DNA, the CDR3 is TGTGCCAGCAGTTTAGACAGGGGAGATACGCAGTATTTT.

The sample holds one count of this clone. The CDR3 nucleotides read TGTGCCAGCAGCTTGGCGCAACAGGGGGGGCCTGAAGCTTTCTTT. It specifies CASSLAQQGGPEAFF. The V gene is TRBV5-4, the J gene TRBJ1-1, with TRBD1 identical over 8 bases. J gave up 6 bases and V 0 bases, and 7 bases lay outside the gene matches. The CDR3 is made up of 15 amino acids. Germline-derived CDR1 and CDR2 are SGHNT and YYREEE (reference sequence).

This chain connects TRBV3-1 (or the pseudogene TRBV3-2) to TRBJ2-7; 12 bases match TRBD2. Per the germline V gene, CDR1 is LGHDT and CDR2 is YNNKEL (reference sequence). Germline trimming cut 5 bases from V and 9 bases from J; bases unmatched to any gene: 11. The CDR3 runs to 15 residues. The chain's CDR3 is CASSFRTSGVLGQYF. For the CDR3, the DNA is TGTGCCAGCAGCTTCCGGACTAGCGGGGTACTTGGGCAGTACTTC.

The chain is built from TRBV30 and TRBJ1-6, with TRBD1 matching over 8 bases. The CDR3 spans 19 residues. The germline V gene has CDR1 GTSNPN and CDR2 SVGIG (reference sequence). V lost 2 bases and J lost 0; bases outside the gene matches: 12. CDR3 sequence reads: CAWSSDRVRGSSYNSPLHF. The CDR3 nucleotides read TGTGCCTGGAGTTCGGACAGGGTCAGGGGGAGCTCCTATAATTCACCCCTCCACTTT.

The chain employs TRBV30 and TRBJ1-1, with D possibly matching TRBD1 (5 bases). Germline V gene lookup returns CDR1 GTSNPN and CDR2 SVGIG (reference sequence). The CDR3 extends over 12 amino acids. V lost 2 bases to trimming and J lost 5 bases, with 9 bases between them. CDR3 sequence: CAWSKGRTEAFF. The CDR3 DNA follows: TGTGCCTGGAGTAAGGGGAGGACTGAAGCTTTCTTT.